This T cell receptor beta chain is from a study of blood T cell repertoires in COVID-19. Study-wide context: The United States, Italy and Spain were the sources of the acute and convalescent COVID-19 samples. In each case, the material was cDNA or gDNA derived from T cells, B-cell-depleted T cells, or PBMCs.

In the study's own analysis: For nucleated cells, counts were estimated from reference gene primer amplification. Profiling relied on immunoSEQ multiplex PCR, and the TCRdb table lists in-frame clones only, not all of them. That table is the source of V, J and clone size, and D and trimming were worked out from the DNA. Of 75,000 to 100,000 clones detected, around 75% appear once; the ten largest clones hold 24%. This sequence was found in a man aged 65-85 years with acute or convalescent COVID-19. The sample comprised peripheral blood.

CDR3 in DNA: TGTGCCAGCAGAAGAAGCGGGCCCCCCTACGAGCAGTACTTC. Residues: CASRRSGPPYEQYF. This chain links TRBV6-5 with TRBJ2-7; possible D gene TRBD2, 6 bases. CDR3 length: 14 residues. Germline V CDR1 and CDR2: MNHEY, SVGAGI. Trimming shortened V by 6 bases and J by 2 bases, and 14 bases separated the two germline ends.